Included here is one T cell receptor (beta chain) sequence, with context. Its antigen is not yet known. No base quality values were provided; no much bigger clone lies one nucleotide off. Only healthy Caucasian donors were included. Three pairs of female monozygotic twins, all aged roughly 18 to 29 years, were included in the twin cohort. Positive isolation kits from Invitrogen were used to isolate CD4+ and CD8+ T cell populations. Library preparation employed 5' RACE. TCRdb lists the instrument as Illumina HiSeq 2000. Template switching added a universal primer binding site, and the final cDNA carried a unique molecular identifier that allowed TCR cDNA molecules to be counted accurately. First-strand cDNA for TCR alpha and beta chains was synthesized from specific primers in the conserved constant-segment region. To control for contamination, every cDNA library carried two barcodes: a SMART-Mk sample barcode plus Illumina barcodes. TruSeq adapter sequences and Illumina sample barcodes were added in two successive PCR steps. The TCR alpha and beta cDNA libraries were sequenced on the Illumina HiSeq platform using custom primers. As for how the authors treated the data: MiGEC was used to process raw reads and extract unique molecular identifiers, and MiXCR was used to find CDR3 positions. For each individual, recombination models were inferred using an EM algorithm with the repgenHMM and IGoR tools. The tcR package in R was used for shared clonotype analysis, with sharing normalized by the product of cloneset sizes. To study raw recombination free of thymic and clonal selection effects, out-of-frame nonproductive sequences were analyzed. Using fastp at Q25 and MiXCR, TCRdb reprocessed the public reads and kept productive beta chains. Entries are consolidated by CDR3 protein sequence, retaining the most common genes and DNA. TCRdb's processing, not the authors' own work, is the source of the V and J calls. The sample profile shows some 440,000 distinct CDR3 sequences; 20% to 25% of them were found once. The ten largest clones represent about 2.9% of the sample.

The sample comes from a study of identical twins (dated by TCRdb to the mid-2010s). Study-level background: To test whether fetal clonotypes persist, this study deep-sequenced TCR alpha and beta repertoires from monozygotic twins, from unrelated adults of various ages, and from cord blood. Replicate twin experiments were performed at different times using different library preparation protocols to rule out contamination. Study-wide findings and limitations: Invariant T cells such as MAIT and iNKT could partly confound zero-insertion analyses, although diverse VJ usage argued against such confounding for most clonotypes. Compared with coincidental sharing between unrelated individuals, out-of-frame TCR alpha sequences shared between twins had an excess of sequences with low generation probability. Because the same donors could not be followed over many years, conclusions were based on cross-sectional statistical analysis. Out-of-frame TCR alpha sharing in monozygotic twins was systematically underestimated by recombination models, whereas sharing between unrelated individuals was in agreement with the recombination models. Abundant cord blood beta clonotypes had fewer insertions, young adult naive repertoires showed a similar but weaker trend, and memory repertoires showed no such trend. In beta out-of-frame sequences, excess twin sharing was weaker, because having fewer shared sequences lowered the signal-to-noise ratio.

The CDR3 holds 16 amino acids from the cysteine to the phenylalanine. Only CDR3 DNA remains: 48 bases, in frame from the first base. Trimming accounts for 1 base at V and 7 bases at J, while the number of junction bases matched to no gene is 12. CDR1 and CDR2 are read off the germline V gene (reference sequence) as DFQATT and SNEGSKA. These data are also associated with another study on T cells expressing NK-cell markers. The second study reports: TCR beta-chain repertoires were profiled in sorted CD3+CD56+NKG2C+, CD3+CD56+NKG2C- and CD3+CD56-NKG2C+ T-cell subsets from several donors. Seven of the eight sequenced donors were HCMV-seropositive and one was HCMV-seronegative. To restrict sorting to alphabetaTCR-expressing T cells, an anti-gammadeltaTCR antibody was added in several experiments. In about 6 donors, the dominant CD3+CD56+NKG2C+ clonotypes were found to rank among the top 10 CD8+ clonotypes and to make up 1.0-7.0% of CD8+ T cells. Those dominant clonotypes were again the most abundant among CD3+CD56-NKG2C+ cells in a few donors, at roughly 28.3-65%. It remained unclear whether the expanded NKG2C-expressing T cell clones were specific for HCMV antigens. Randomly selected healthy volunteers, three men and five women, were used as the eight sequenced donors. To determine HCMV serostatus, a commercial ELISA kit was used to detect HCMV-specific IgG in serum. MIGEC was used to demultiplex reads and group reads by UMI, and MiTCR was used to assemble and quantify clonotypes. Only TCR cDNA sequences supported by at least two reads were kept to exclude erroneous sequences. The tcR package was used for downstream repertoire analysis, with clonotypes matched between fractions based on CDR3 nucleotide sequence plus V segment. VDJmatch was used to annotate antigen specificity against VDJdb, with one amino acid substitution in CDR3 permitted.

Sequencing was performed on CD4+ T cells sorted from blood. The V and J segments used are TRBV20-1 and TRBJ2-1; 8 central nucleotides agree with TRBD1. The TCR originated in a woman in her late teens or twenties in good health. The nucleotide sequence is TGCAGTGCTAGAGGGACAGGGAGGATTCGGGTGAATGAGCAGTTCTTC. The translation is CSARGTGRIRVNEQFF.